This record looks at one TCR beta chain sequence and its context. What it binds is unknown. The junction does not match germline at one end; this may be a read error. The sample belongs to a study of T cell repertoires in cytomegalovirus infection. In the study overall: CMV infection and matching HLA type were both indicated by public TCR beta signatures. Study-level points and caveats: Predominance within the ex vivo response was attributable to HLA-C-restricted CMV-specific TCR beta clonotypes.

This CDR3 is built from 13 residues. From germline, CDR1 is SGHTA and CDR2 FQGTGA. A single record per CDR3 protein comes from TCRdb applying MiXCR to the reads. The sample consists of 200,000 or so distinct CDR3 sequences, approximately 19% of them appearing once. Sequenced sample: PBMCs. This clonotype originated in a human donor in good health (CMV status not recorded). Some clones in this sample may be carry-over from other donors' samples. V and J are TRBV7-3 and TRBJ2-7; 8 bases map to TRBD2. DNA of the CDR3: TGTGCCAGCAGCGCCCCCAGCAGCGGGAGTCTGTTCTTC. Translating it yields CASSAPSSGSLFF.